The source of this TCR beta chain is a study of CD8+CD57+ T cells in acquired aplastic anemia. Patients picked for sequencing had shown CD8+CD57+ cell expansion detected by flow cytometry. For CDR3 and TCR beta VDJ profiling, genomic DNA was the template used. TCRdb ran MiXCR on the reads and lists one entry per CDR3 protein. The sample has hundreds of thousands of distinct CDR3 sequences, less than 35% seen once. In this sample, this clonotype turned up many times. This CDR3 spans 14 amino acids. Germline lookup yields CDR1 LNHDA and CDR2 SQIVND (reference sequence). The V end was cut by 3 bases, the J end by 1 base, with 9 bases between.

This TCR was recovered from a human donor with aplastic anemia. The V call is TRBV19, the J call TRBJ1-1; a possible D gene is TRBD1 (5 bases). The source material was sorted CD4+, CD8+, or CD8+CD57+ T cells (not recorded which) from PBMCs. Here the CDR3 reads CASSIRDRNTEAFF. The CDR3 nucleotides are TGTGCCAGTAGTATTCGAGACAGGAACACTGAAGCTTTCTTT.